The entry below describes one T cell receptor (beta chain). This clonotype was recorded only once. No cognate antigen has been identified for it. Nothing much larger sits one base from this clone, and base qualities are not available. The sample is drawn from a study of blood T cells in healthy people across ages (dated by TCRdb to the mid-2010s). A note on the overall study: Template switching captured roughly one uniquely barcoded TCR beta cDNA molecule per two T cells in model experiments. To track age-related changes in TCR beta repertoire diversity, the study relied on deep sequencing normalized with unique cDNA molecular identifiers. The donors were divided into four age groups: young (average approximately 15 years), middle-aged (about 39), aged (about 60) and long-lived (roughly 88). Using the same blood draw, the study looked at two additional independent replicas of 1 million unique cDNA reads for two donors, one aged 18 to 29 and the other aged 80 or older. On the study overall, not on this receptor specifically: The long-lived group showed more naive CD4+ T cells, fewer expanded clones and increased TCR diversity than the aged group, suggesting age selection. Because profiling used bulk unsorted PBMCs, naive and antigen-experienced compartments could not be compared conclusively. The CMV infection status of donors was not known, potentially confounding age-related changes in expanded clonotypes. Estimates of total diversity based on one million sequenced T cells were regarded as lower bounds and as underestimates. A strong correlation was found between observed TCR beta diversity and the percentage of naive T cells measured by flow cytometry. Observed TCR beta diversity per million T cells fell roughly linearly with age, and a significant reduction was already apparent by age roughly 40.

CDR1 and CDR2 (MNHEY, SMNVEV) derive from the germline V gene (reference sequence). The CDR3 holds 12 amino acids from the cysteine to the phenylalanine. CDR3 DNA only is kept here, 36 bases in frame from base 1. The trim is 5 bases for V and 8 bases for J, with a gap of 12 bases between the germline ends. Systemically healthy Caucasian individuals from Russia, approximately 39 in total and aged about 6 to 100 years, were included as donors. Each donor gave 8 to 10 milliliters of peripheral blood, drawn into EDTA-treated Vacutainer tubes. Ficoll-Paque density-gradient centrifugation was used to isolate PBMCs, with at least 7 million obtained per sample. Trizol reagent was used to extract total RNA from the PBMCs, yielding at least 5 micrograms per sample. For every donor, flow cytometry on a PBMC aliquot measured the percentage of naive CD45RAhigh/CD27high T cells. Receptor amplification or capture employed 5' RACE. TCRdb lists the instrument as Illumina HiSeq 2500. A second PCR of about 7 to 12 cycles was run with a J-beta primer mix and a sample-barcoded 5' primer. A unique molecular identifier was introduced onto each TCR beta cDNA molecule by a template-switch 5' adaptor carrying 12 random nucleotides. Each sample yielded at least 2.5 million CDR3-containing paired-end reads. The Mint cDNA synthesis kit, primed by a TRBC-specific oligonucleotide, was used to synthesize first-strand cDNA from all RNA. Following uracil-DNA glycosylase treatment, a first 18-cycle PCR with universal primers M1SS and BC2_uni_R was performed on all cDNA. In the original analysis: For normalization, 1 million high-quality reads, each with a distinct molecular identifier, were randomly selected from each sample. Reads sharing molecular identifiers were discarded rather than binned into consensus sequences. MiTCR, run with a Q25 quality threshold and the strictest error-elimination algorithm, handled CDR3 identification, clonotype clustering and error correction. A nonparametric unseen species model with Euler transformation was used to estimate lower-bound total TCR beta diversity. TCRdb took the public reads, trimmed them with fastp at Q25, ran MiXCR for clone calling and kept in-frame beta chains. Every CDR3 protein is listed once, alongside the most common genes and DNA of its rows. For this entry, the V and J calls and clone size follow TCRdb and not the study's own pipeline. The sample profile shows 800,000 or so distinct CDR3 sequences; approximately 25% of them were found once. The ten top clones hold roughly 3.5% of the sample.

The same sample was also studied in work on T cells of mothers and their children. Drawing on the second study: Donors were nine systemically healthy Caucasian individuals: three mothers and their six children. cDNA synthesis consumed the entire amount of extracted RNA, loaded at about 1.6 ug RNA in each 15 ul reaction. In the second PCR, sample barcodes and 2-4 random nucleotides were introduced via the M1S primer. Each mother yielded over 8.5 million TCR beta CDR3 reads and each child a few million reads. In both related and unrelated pairs, thymic selection shapes the output of TCR recombination in a similar way, with inherited differences having only a minor effect. Normalized repertoire overlap was always found to be slightly, but never significantly, higher in related mother-child pairs than in unrelated mother-child pairs. With a sensitivity of approximately 96 clones per million clonotypes, no persistent microchimeric T cell clones were detected. In the study, deep NGS was used to compare the TCR beta repertoires of mothers and children, and features distinguishing related mother-child pairs from unrelated individuals were sought. Mothers averaged about 37 +/- 4 years of age and children averaged about 12 +/- 4 years. After adapter ligation with NEBNext reagents, the libraries were sequenced on Illumina HiSeq 2000 with 100+100 nt paired-end reads. To avoid cross-contamination, the mother libraries and the child libraries were prepared a month apart and sequenced in separate runs. Between roughly 450,000 and 2,000,000 distinct TCR beta clonotypes were identified per donor. Naive TCR beta clonotypes were estimated from low-frequency clonotypes matched to each donor's FACS-determined naive share, without sorting.

The sequence joins TRBV27 to TRBJ1-1; the D segment could be TRBD1, given 6 matching bases. The sequence derives from a boy aged 10-17 years in good health. The sequenced sample consisted of blood. CDR3 loop: CASSGGHLEAFF. DNA sequence: TGTGCCAGCAGTGGGGGACACTTAGAAGCTTTCTTT.